Sequencing of this T cell receptor delta chain was carried out in a study of gamma-delta T cells after stem cell transplantation. Judged by abundance, this clone is medium-sized. Per germline, CDR1 GEAIGNYY and CDR2 EKD. The length of the CDR3 is 13 residues. V lost 4 bases, J lost 12 bases, and 7 bases stayed unmatched. TCRdb reanalysed the RT-PCR reads with CATT. The table has fewer than 12,000 delta-chain clones, 1.3% seen once; the top ten hold under 13%. The chain carries TRDV2 and TRDJ1, with TRDD3 matching 13 bases. Material: gamma-delta T cells. The TCR comes from a human donor. It is not recorded whose cells these are; they may come from a transplant donor. The CDR3 spells CACDPVLGDTFIF. CDR3 nucleotide sequence: TGTGCCTGTGATCCCGTACTGGGGGATACGTTCATCTTT.